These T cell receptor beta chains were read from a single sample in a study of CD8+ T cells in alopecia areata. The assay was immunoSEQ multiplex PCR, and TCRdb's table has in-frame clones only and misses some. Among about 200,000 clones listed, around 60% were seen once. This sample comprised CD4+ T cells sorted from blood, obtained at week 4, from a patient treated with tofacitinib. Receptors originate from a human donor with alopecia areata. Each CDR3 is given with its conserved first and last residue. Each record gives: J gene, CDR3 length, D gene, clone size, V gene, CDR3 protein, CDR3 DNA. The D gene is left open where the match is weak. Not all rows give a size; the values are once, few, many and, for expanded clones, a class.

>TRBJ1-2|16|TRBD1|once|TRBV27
CASSLGQGDTSYGYTF
TGTGCCAGCAGTTTGGGACAGGGGGACACAAGCTATGGCTACACCTTC
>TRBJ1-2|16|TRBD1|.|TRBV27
CASSINARGRESGYTF
TGTGCCAGCAGTATCAATGCAAGGGGGCGCGAATCTGGCTACACCTTC
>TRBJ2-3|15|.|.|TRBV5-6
CASSPGGVRADTQYF
TGTGCCAGCAGCCCGGGGGGCGTACGGGCAGATACGCAGTATTTT
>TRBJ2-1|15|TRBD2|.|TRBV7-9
CASSSRLAGSNEQFF
TGTGCCAGCAGTTCGAGACTAGCGGGGAGCAATGAGCAGTTCTTC
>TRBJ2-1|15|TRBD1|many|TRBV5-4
CASATGTGSYNEQFF
TGTGCCAGCGCAACCGGGACAGGGTCTTACAATGAGCAGTTCTTC
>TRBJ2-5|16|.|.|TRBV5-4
CASSLSTGPKRETQYF
TGTGCCAGCAGCTTGAGTACAGGGCCAAAGCGAGAGACCCAGTACTTC
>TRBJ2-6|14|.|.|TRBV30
CAWSVLPGANVLTF
TGTGCCTGGAGTGTACTCCCTGGGGCCAACGTCCTGACTTTC
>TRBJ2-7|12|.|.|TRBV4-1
CASRRVGERQYF
TGCGCCAGCAGGCGCGTGGGGGAGCGGCAGTACTTC
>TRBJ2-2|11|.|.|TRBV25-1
CASIGGGELFF
TGTGCCAGCATAGGTGGAGGGGAGCTGTTTTTT
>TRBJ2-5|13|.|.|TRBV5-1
CASSFLARETQYF
TGCGCCAGCAGCTTCCTAGCTCGGGAGACCCAGTACTTC
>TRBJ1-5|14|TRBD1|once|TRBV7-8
CASSWGQNNQPQHF
TGTGCCAGCAGCTGGGGACAGAACAATCAGCCCCAGCATTTT
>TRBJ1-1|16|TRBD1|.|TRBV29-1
CSVEGQGGSMNTEAFF
TGCAGCGTTGAGGGACAGGGCGGTTCTATGAACACTGAAGCTTTCTTT
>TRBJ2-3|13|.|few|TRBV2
CASSRGRTDTQYF
TGTGCCAGCAGTCGTGGCCGCACAGATACGCAGTATTTT
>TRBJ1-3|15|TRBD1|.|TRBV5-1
CASTPTGISGNTIYF
TGCGCCAGCACCCCGACAGGGATCTCTGGAAACACCATATATTTT